This section outlines one T cell receptor beta chain sequence together with its context. Its antigen remains unidentified. No base qualities exist here, and no much larger clone lies one base off it. The cohort comprised fewer than 700 healthy bone marrow donors. At the time of sampling, every cohort member was nominally healthy, though immune exposures that went unrecorded were likely present. The donor was CMV seropositive and was included in the group of 270 or so seropositive cohort members. A peripheral blood sample was provided by each donor, and peripheral blood mononuclear cells were used for TCR beta sequencing. Genomic DNA was extracted from the blood cell samples with the Qiagen DNeasy Blood Extraction Kit. According to the germline V gene, CDR1 reads SNHLY and CDR2 reads FYNNEI. The junction shows trimming of 2 bases on V and 0 bases on J, plus 11 bases between the germline ends. The CDR3 spans 15 residues, from the cysteine through the phenylalanine. The kept DNA is CDR3 alone, 45 bases in frame from the first base.

This record belongs to a study of cytomegalovirus exposure and HLA in healthy donors (dated by TCRdb to 2017 to 2019). For the wider study: According to an earlier analysis of 587 of the donors, 200 million or so T cells yielded some 110 million unique TCR beta sequences and around 300 Gb of sequence data. An early release that covered roughly 600 HLA-typed donors contained around 300 gigabases of sequencing data and 70 million to 100 million unique TCR sequences. The genetic ancestry cluster associated with self-reported Caucasian donors included around four fifths of the 350 to 500 genotyped donors. The study aimed to test whether cataloging public T cell receptors could reveal signatures of past pathogen exposure. Using immunosequencing, the study profiled T cell repertoires from 550 to 750 subjects and related those repertoires to cytomegalovirus serostatus. Besides the first cohort of approximately 710 subjects, a separate validation cohort made up of some 110 different subjects was used. High-throughput TCR immunosequencing, statistical association of individual TCRs with disease status, and machine learning were combined to predict cytomegalovirus infection status. A later analysis re-analyzed previously published TCR beta repertoires from roughly 630 donors and added high-resolution HLA genotyping to study TCR occurrence patterns. In the later analysis, no new phenotypic data were used to find candidate immune exposures; instead, reliance was placed on TCR beta sequences and their occurrence across donors. An earlier analysis of 587 of the donors applied high-throughput TCR beta sequencing to assess whether each TCR beta V gene segment acted as functional or pseudogenic. Donor age, sex, ethnicity and CMV serostatus were compiled alongside the repertoire data. A later genetic analysis used genome-wide SNP genotypes for about three fifths of the 666 donors, treating that subset as a discovery cohort. Every repertoire in the discovery cohort had been generated on one and the same sequencing platform. Class I and class II HLA loci were covered by the typing at four-digit resolution. The number of donors typed differed by locus, with 629-630 for A, B, C, DRB1 and DQB1, 522 for DQA1, 600 to 610 for DPA1, and some 440 for DPB1. Several DR-DQ haplotypes were treated as single units for association and clustering because of strong linkage in the cohort. Among about 400 genotyped donors of the cohort, an average of approximately 240,000 unique TCR beta nucleotide sequences was sequenced per donor, of which 15% to 20% were non-productive.

Summary of the overall study and its limitations: An association between a missense DCLRE1C variant and V-gene and J-gene trimming of TCR beta chains was found in a later genetic analysis and replicated in an independent cohort. The 87-base-pair reads could not distinguish some IMGT-functional V segments, including TRBV6-2 and TRBV6-3, so those segments were excluded. The classifier was reported to diagnose cytomegalovirus status with high specificity and sensitivity in both the original and validation cohorts. When HLA alleles, especially DR and DQ, strongly co-occurred, attributing TCR associations to individual alleles was difficult. The authors suggested that the approach could potentially be generalized to other disease states and immunological phenotypes. A few of the identified cytomegalovirus-associated TCR beta chains were confirmed in vitro to be specific for cytomegalovirus antigens. Most TCR sequences were seen in very few donors, while some public TCRs were found in many individuals. CMV serostatus was the only immune exposure information available for the cohort. The sequencing pipeline was judged likely to have produced a cluster of highly shared sequence variants as a technical artifact. A later analysis reported that several top co-occurrence clusters appeared linked to parvovirus B19, influenza, CMV and Epstein-Barr virus. In a later analysis, HLA-associated TCR beta chains were found to be more clonally expanded and to have lower generation probabilities than equally common non-associated chains. A further reported finding was that TCR beta sequences accurately predicted the HLA-A and HLA-B alleles for most subjects in the first cohort. Correlated functional status among segregating V segments might be attributable to linkage disequilibrium, but an unknown experimental factor could not be ruled out. Presence/absence analyses assumed roughly uniform sequencing depth across donors, an assumption that may not hold. According to a later analysis, TCR association rates differed among HLA loci, with DRB1 alleles showing the most associated TCRs and HLA-C alleles showing the fewest. In this cohort, only TCR beta chains were sequenced, and detectable features were limited by the absence of alpha or paired-chain data. In a later analysis, most CMV-associated TCR beta chains were found to appear HLA-restricted, with HLA associations seemingly driven largely by CMV exposure. In an earlier analysis of some 540 of the donors, most TCR beta V segments appeared in productive rearrangements about 90% or about 30% of the time, broadly matching IMGT annotations. At a false discovery rate of 0.05, a later analysis linked about 17,000 TCR beta sequences to specific HLA alleles. The earlier analysis of nearly 600 of the donors excluded roughly 17 rarely observed V segments, including chromosome 9 orphons, because counts were too low. In the study, 150 to 200 TCR beta chains were listed as associated with cytomegalovirus. Because some donors lacked HLA typing at each locus, the association tests relied only on the typed subset. Compared with the roughly 600-donor mean, donors in an Asian-associated ancestry cluster had fewer N-insertions in productive TCRs, according to a later genetic analysis.

The method behind the library was the immunoSEQ multiplex PCR assay. For the multiplex PCR, a mixture combining 60 forward primers for TCR Vbeta segments and 13 reverse primers for TCR Jbeta segments was used. A multiplex PCR assay on genomic DNA amplified the CDR3 region of rearranged TCR beta genes. On the Illumina HiSeq System, the amplified TCR beta libraries were sequenced as 87-base-pair reads. The original pipeline was this. Across the 670 or so repertoires, a later analysis counted 60 million to 90 million unique TCR beta chains, around 10 million of which were shared by at least two donors. Raw reads were error-corrected and collapsed into unique sequences with a nearest-neighbor algorithm that merged closely related sequences to remove PCR and sequencing errors. CDR3 sequences were aligned to IMGT reference sequences to assign V, D and J gene segments. For a sequence to be retained, a match of at least six nucleotides to both a V gene segment and a J gene segment was required. A rearrangement counted as productive if the CDR3 had no stop codons and remained in frame with V and J, and every other rearrangement counted as non-productive. CDR3 was defined according to IMGT convention as the region running from the second conserved V-encoded cysteine to the conserved J-encoded phenylalanine. In an earlier analysis of just under 600 of the donors, sequences lacking an unambiguous match to a single V gene segment were excluded. An earlier analysis of 550 to 650 of the donors classified V segments as functional when productive rearrangements were above 56.7% and as segregating when the standard deviation between donors was above 5%. A statistical classification framework was built for diagnosing cytomegalovirus status from the catalog of TCR beta chain sequences. A later analysis assigned V and J genes by comparing TCR nucleotide sequences with IMGT/GENE-DB human TR gene sequences. In a later analysis, CDR3 sequences and most-parsimonious VDJ recombination scenarios were assigned using the TCRdist pipeline. In a later analysis, each TCR beta chain was defined by its CDR3 amino acid sequence together with its V-gene family, and reads lacking a unique V-gene family were excluded. To address suspected cross-contamination and a sequencing artifact, a later analysis removed roughly 640 highly shared, low-generation-probability nucleotide sequences. In a later analysis, a clonal expansion index for each public chain was calculated from normalized within-repertoire ranks of inferred template counts. Generation probabilities in a later analysis came from a VDJ recombination model fitted to out-of-frame rearrangements, and those results were checked against IGoR. In a later analysis, TCR-TCR, TCR-HLA and TCR-CMV co-occurrence was scored with hypergeometric tests, and a repertoire-size bias correction was applied to TCR pairs. In a later analysis, false discovery rates were estimated by permuting HLA or CMV assignments 20 times. In a later analysis, co-occurring TCRs were grouped using DBSCAN, with TCRdist sequence similarity added in when clustering inside HLA-allele-positive subsets. Co-occurrence clustering excluded repertoires with fewer than 30,000 or more than 120,000 public chains, plus five with anomalous nucleotide sharing. Entries here come from immuneACCESS through TCRdb and include only in-frame sequences with V and J called. Some clones fail to appear in such tables; in the studies checked, an unresolved V gene covers under half of the shortfall, and the cause of the remainder is unknown. The V and J calls and clone size are taken from that table; D and trimming were inferred from the DNA. The sample yields 74,000 or so clones; almost 80% were counted once. The ten top clones hold 22% of the sample.

The chain was built from TRBV2 and TRBJ2-7, with the identity of the D gene unclear. Sequencing was carried out using PBMCs. The receptor comes from a woman between 40 and 50 years old in good health and CMV-seropositive. The nucleotides are TGTGCCAGCAGTGAAAGCTCCGTCGGCTCCTACGAGCAGTACTTC. Translated, it reads CASSESSVGSYEQYF.